This T cell receptor (beta chain) comes out of a study of post-analysis software for immune sequencing data. Study as a whole: Clinical courses comprised relapsing-remitting, secondary progressive and progressive-relapsing multiple sclerosis. Overall study results and limits: When compared against controls, multiple sclerosis patients showed significantly lower normalized Chao1 diversity. With TRBV5-6, TRBV5-1 and TRBV20-1 included, 5 or 6 TRBV segments were more frequent in patients than in controls.

This clonotype has just one count. The target antigen is unknown. Unique molecular identifiers were present in the TCR beta cDNA libraries. MiXCR, applied by TCRdb to the PCR reads, yields one record per CDR3 protein. This table holds about 820,000 distinct CDR3 sequences, under 70% found once. The CDR3 has 15 residues. CDR1 and CDR2 from the germline V gene are LGHNT and FRNRAP. Trimming shortened V by 0 bases and J by 4 bases, and 13 bases separated the two germline ends. The gene calls are TRBV12-5 and TRBJ2-7; D remains ambiguous. The receptor's source is a girl aged 10-17 years with multiple sclerosis. The specimen sequenced was blood. CDR3 in amino acids: CASGLVVSTDYEQYF. The DNA of the CDR3 is TGTGCTAGTGGTTTGGTAGTCTCAACGGATTACGAGCAGTACTTC. Filled out from reference TRBV12-5 and TRBJ2-7, the complete variable domain reads DARVTQTPRHKVTEMGQEVTMRCQPILGHNTVFWYRQTMMQGLELLAYFRNRAPLDDSGMPKDRFSAEMPDATLATLKIQPSEPRDSAVYFCASGLVVSTDYEQYFGPGTRLTVT.